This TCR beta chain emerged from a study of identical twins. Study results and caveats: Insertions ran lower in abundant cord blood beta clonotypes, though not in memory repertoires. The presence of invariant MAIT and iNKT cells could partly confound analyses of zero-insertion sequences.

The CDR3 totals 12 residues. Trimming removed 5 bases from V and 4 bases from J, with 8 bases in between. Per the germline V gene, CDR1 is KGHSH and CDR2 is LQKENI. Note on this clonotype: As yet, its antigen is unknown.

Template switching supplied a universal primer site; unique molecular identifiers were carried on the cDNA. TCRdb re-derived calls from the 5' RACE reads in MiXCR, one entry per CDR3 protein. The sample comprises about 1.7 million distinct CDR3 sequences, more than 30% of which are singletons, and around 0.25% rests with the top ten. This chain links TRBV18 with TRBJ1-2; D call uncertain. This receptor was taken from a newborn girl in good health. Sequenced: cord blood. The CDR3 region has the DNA TGTGCCAGCTCATACGAGCGCTATGGCTACACCTTC. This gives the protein CASSYERYGYTF.